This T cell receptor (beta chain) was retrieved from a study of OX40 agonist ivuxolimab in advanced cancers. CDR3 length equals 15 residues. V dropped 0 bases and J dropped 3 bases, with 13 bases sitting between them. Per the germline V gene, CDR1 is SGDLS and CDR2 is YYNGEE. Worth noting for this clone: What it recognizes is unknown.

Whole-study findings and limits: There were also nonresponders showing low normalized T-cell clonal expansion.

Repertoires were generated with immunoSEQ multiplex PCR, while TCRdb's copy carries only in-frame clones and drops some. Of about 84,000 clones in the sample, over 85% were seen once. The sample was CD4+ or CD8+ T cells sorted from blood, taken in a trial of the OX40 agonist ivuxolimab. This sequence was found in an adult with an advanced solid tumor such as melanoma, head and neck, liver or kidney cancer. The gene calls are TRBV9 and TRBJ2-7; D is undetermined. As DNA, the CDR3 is TGTGCCAGCAGCGTAGAAGGGTCTGGTCTCTACGAGCAGTACTTC. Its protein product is CASSVEGSGLYEQYF.